A selection of T cell receptor beta chains follows, all from one sample in a study of cytomegalovirus exposure and HLA in healthy donors. The data were produced by immunoSEQ multiplex PCR, yet TCRdb's version contains in-frame clones alone and is incomplete. The sample has approximately 260,000 clones; roughly four fifths are singletons. The sequenced sample was PBMCs. These TCRs come from a woman aged 35 to 49 in good health and CMV-seropositive. CDR3s include the opening cysteine and the closing phenylalanine or tryptophan. Fields, in order: clone size, J gene, V gene, CDR3 length, D gene, CDR3 protein, CDR3 DNA. A D gene is named only where the DNA matches it firmly. Clone size is not always given. Where it is, it says once, few, many or a class for expanded clones.

clone size: -; J gene: TRBJ2-1; V gene: TRBV7-2; CDR3 length: 14; D gene: -; CDR3 protein: CASSESQGYNEQFF; CDR3 DNA: TGTGCCAGCAGCGAATCACAGGGATACAATGAGCAGTTCTTC
clone size: -; J gene: TRBJ2-3; V gene: TRBV10-3; CDR3 length: 14; D gene: -; CDR3 protein: CAISRAGSTDTQYF; CDR3 DNA: TGTGCCATCAGCAGAGCGGGTAGCACAGATACGCAGTATTTT
clone size: -; J gene: TRBJ2-7; V gene: TRBV5-8; CDR3 length: 15; D gene: TRBD1; CDR3 protein: CASSRFGTGSYEQYF; CDR3 DNA: TGTGCCAGCAGCAGATTCGGGACAGGGTCCTACGAGCAGTACTTC
clone size: -; J gene: TRBJ1-5; V gene: TRBV28; CDR3 length: 15; D gene: -; CDR3 protein: CTSSPPGSSNQPQHF; CDR3 DNA: TGTACCAGCAGTCCCCCGGGGAGTAGCAATCAGCCCCAGCATTTT
clone size: -; J gene: TRBJ1-4; V gene: TRBV6-1; CDR3 length: 13; D gene: -; CDR3 protein: CASRAREVEKLFF; CDR3 DNA: TGTGCCAGCAGGGCACGGGAGGTAGAAAAACTGTTTTTT
clone size: -; J gene: TRBJ1-2; V gene: TRBV9; CDR3 length: 16; D gene: -; CDR3 protein: CASSVFGDRDTYGYTF; CDR3 DNA: TGTGCCAGCAGCGTATTCGGCGATCGGGATACCTATGGCTACACCTTC
clone size: -; J gene: TRBJ2-1; V gene: TRBV7-9; CDR3 length: 12; D gene: TRBD2; CDR3 protein: CASSSFPAGGFF; CDR3 DNA: TGTGCCAGCAGCTCGTTTCCTGCGGGAGGGTTCTTC
clone size: -; J gene: TRBJ2-7; V gene: TRBV9; CDR3 length: 15; D gene: TRBD1; CDR3 protein: CASSVEGTGVYEQYF; CDR3 DNA: TGTGCCAGCAGCGTAGAAGGGACAGGGGTCTACGAGCAGTACTTC
clone size: -; J gene: TRBJ1-5; V gene: TRBV28; CDR3 length: 16; D gene: TRBD1; CDR3 protein: CASSSLTGGLNQPQHF; CDR3 DNA: TGTGCCAGCAGTTCGCTGACAGGGGGCCTTAATCAGCCCCAGCATTTT
clone size: -; J gene: TRBJ1-6; V gene: TRBV14; CDR3 length: 15; D gene: TRBD1; CDR3 protein: CASSPGDRGYPPLHF; CDR3 DNA: TGTGCCAGCAGCCCTGGGGACAGGGGGTATCCACCCCTCCACTTT
clone size: few; J gene: TRBJ2-1; V gene: TRBV19; CDR3 length: 17; D gene: -; CDR3 protein: CASSTSGTSGSYNEQFF; CDR3 DNA: -
clone size: -; J gene: TRBJ2-5; V gene: TRBV11-2; CDR3 length: 14; D gene: -; CDR3 protein: CASSLTWTLETQYF; CDR3 DNA: TGTGCCAGCAGCCTTACATGGACTTTGGAGACCCAGTACTTC
clone size: -; J gene: TRBJ2-7; V gene: TRBV6-6; CDR3 length: 12; D gene: -; CDR3 protein: CASSDNSYEQYF; CDR3 DNA: TGTGCCAGTTCGGACAACTCCTACGAGCAGTACTTC
clone size: -; J gene: TRBJ2-2; V gene: TRBV9; CDR3 length: 14; D gene: TRBD1; CDR3 protein: CASTPDRGAGELFF; CDR3 DNA: TGTGCCAGCACCCCAGACAGGGGCGCCGGGGAGCTGTTTTTT
clone size: -; J gene: TRBJ2-7; V gene: TRBV5-6; CDR3 length: 14; D gene: -; CDR3 protein: CASSLGGDFYEQYF; CDR3 DNA: TGTGCCAGCAGCTTGGGAGGGGACTTCTACGAGCAGTACTTC
clone size: -; J gene: TRBJ1-2; V gene: TRBV5-1; CDR3 length: 14; D gene: -; CDR3 protein: CASSLKGEDYGYTF; CDR3 DNA: TGCGCCAGCAGCTTGAAAGGGGAAGACTATGGCTACACCTTC
clone size: -; J gene: TRBJ1-1; V gene: TRBV7-9; CDR3 length: 13; D gene: -; CDR3 protein: CASSPEAGTEAFF; CDR3 DNA: TGTGCCAGCAGCCCCGAGGCTGGAACTGAAGCTTTCTTT
clone size: -; J gene: TRBJ2-3; V gene: TRBV4-1; CDR3 length: 20; D gene: TRBD2; CDR3 protein: CASSQGTGIAGGTSTDTQYF; CDR3 DNA: TGCGCCAGCAGCCAGGGGACAGGAATAGCGGGAGGGACAAGCACAGATACGCAGTATTTT
clone size: -; J gene: TRBJ1-1; V gene: TRBV21-1; CDR3 length: 13; D gene: -; CDR3 protein: CANRDSLNTEAFF; CDR3 DNA: TGTGCCAATAGGGACAGCCTGAACACTGAAGCTTTCTTT
clone size: -; J gene: TRBJ2-7; V gene: TRBV27; CDR3 length: 11; D gene: -; CDR3 protein: CASSSNYEQYF; CDR3 DNA: TGTGCCAGCAGTTCAAACTACGAGCAGTACTTC
clone size: once; J gene: TRBJ1-5; V gene: TRBV7-8; CDR3 length: 15; D gene: -; CDR3 protein: CASSPRVSSNQPQHF; CDR3 DNA: TGTGCCAGCAGCCCCAGGGTTTCTAGCAATCAGCCCCAGCATTTT
clone size: -; J gene: TRBJ2-1; V gene: TRBV28; CDR3 length: 16; D gene: TRBD2; CDR3 protein: CASSLGLAGGSNEQFF; CDR3 DNA: TGTGCCAGCAGTTTGGGGTTAGCGGGAGGAAGCAATGAGCAGTTCTTC
clone size: -; J gene: TRBJ1-1; V gene: TRBV5-1; CDR3 length: 13; D gene: -; CDR3 protein: CASSRGVNTEAFF; CDR3 DNA: TGCGCCAGCAGCCGGGGAGTGAACACTGAAGCTTTCTTT
clone size: -; J gene: TRBJ2-7; V gene: TRBV18; CDR3 length: 13; D gene: -; CDR3 protein: CASSPGRDYEQYF; CDR3 DNA: TGTGCCAGCTCACCGGGGCGGGACTACGAGCAGTACTTC
clone size: -; J gene: TRBJ2-5; V gene: TRBV7-9; CDR3 length: 17; D gene: -; CDR3 protein: CASSLGLGGSFPETQYF; CDR3 DNA: TGTGCCAGCAGCCTTGGTTTGGGGGGAAGCTTCCCAGAGACCCAGTACTTC
clone size: -; J gene: TRBJ1-2; V gene: TRBV10-3; CDR3 length: 13; D gene: -; CDR3 protein: CAISEIRDYGYTF; CDR3 DNA: TGTGCCATCAGTGAGATTCGGGACTATGGCTACACCTTC
clone size: -; J gene: TRBJ1-3; V gene: TRBV4-3; CDR3 length: 16; D gene: -; CDR3 protein: CASSQGGGVTGNTIYF; CDR3 DNA: TGCGCCAGCAGCCAAGGGGGGGGAGTGACTGGAAACACCATATATTTT
clone size: -; J gene: TRBJ1-1; V gene: TRBV28; CDR3 length: 16; D gene: -; CDR3 protein: CASSLGTGFDSTEAFF; CDR3 DNA: TGTGCCAGCAGTTTAGGAACAGGGTTCGATTCCACTGAAGCTTTCTTT
clone size: -; J gene: TRBJ2-2; V gene: TRBV5-5; CDR3 length: 14; D gene: -; CDR3 protein: CASSLGVQNGELFF; CDR3 DNA: TGTGCCAGCAGCTTGGGGGTACAGAACGGGGAGCTGTTTTTT
clone size: -; J gene: TRBJ1-4; V gene: TRBV6-5; CDR3 length: 15; D gene: -; CDR3 protein: CASSPSSGVAEKLFF; CDR3 DNA: TGTGCCAGCAGCCCCTCCTCCGGGGTGGCTGAAAAACTGTTTTTT
clone size: -; J gene: TRBJ2-1; V gene: TRBV5-6; CDR3 length: 16; D gene: TRBD2; CDR3 protein: CASSPSPGTSGNEQFF; CDR3 DNA: TGTGCCAGCAGCCCATCCCCGGGGACTAGCGGGAATGAGCAGTTCTTC
clone size: few; J gene: TRBJ1-4; V gene: TRBV7-9; CDR3 length: 15; D gene: TRBD1; CDR3 protein: CASSLEGAPNEKLFF; CDR3 DNA: TGTGCCAGCAGCTTAGAGGGGGCCCCTAATGAAAAACTGTTTTTT
clone size: -; J gene: TRBJ1-2; V gene: TRBV2; CDR3 length: 15; D gene: -; CDR3 protein: CASSERSDSFYGYTF; CDR3 DNA: TGTGCCAGCAGTGAACGGTCGGACAGTTTCTATGGCTACACCTTC
clone size: -; J gene: TRBJ2-3; V gene: TRBV30; CDR3 length: 18; D gene: TRBD2; CDR3 protein: CAWSVTLVAGGLSDTQYF; CDR3 DNA: TGTGCCTGGAGTGTTACCTTGGTAGCGGGAGGGCTTTCAGATACGCAGTATTTT
clone size: -; J gene: TRBJ2-6; V gene: TRBV25-1; CDR3 length: 17; D gene: -; CDR3 protein: CASSEYAGGTGANVLTF; CDR3 DNA: TGTGCCAGCAGTGAATATGCCGGGGGAACTGGGGCCAACGTCCTGACTTTC
clone size: -; J gene: TRBJ1-2; V gene: TRBV7-9; CDR3 length: 14; D gene: TRBD1; CDR3 protein: CASSLSLQGVGYTF; CDR3 DNA: TGTGCCAGCAGCTTAAGCCTACAGGGGGTTGGCTACACCTTC
clone size: -; J gene: TRBJ2-7; V gene: TRBV19; CDR3 length: 20; D gene: TRBD2; CDR3 protein: CASSMEPFLAGVKPDYEQYF; CDR3 DNA: TGTGCCAGTAGTATGGAGCCCTTTTTAGCGGGAGTTAAGCCGGACTACGAGCAGTACTTC